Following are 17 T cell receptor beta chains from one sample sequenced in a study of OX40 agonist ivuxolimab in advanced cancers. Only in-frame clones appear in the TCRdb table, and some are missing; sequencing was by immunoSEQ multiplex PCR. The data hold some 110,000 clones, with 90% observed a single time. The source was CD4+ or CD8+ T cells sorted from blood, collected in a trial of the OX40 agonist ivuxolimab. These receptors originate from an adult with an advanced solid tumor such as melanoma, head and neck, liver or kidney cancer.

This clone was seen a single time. CDR3: CASSVTGGTGGELFF. As DNA, the CDR3 is TGTGCCAGTAGTGTGACAGGGGGCACGGGCGGGGAGCTGTTTTTT. The J gene is TRBJ2-2, the V gene TRBV19, with 10 bases that match TRBD1. Unmatched junction bases numbered 7, after V lost 5 bases and J lost 7 bases. CDR3 length: 15 amino acids. From germline, CDR1 is LNHDA and CDR2 SQIVND (reference sequence).

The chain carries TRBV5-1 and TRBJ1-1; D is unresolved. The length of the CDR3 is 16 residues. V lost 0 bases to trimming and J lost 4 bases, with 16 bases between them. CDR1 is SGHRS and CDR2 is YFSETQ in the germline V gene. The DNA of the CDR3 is TGCGCCAGCAGCTTGGCCGATCTAGACCCCGGCACTGAAGCTTTCTTT. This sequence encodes CASSLADLDPGTEAFF.

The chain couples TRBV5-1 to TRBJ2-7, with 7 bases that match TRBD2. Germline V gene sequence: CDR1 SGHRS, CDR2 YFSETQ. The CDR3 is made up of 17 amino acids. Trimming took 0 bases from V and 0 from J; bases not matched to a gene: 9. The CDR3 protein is CASSLEWSGALSYEQYF. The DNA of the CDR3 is TGCGCCAGCAGCTTGGAGTGGAGCGGGGCCCTCTCCTACGAGCAGTACTTC.

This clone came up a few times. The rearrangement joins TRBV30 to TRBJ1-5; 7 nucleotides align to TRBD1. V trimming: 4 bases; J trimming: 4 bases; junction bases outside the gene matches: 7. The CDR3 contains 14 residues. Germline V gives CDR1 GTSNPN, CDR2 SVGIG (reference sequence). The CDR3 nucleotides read TGTGCCTGGAATCGGGGGACAGCTAATCAGCCCCAGCATTTT. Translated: CAWNRGTANQPQHF.

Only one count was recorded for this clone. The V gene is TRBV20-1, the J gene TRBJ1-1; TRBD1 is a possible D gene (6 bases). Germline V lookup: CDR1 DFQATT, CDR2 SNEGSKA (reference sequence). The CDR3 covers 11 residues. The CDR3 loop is CRPGDGGAAFF. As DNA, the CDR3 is TGCCGTCCAGGGGACGGGGGTGCAGCTTTCTTT.

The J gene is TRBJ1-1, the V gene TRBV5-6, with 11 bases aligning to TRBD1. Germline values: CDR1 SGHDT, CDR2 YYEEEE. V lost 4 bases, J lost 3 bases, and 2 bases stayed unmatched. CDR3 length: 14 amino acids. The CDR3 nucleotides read TGTGCCAGCAGCGCGGACAGGGGGCACACTGAAGCTTTCTTT. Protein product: CASSADRGHTEAFF.

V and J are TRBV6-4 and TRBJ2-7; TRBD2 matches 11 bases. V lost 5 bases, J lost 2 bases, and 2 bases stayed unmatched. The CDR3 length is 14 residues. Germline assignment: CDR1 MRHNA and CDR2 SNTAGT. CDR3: CASSRLAGTYEQYF. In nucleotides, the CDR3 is TGTGCCAGCAGTCGACTAGCGGGGACCTACGAGCAGTACTTC.

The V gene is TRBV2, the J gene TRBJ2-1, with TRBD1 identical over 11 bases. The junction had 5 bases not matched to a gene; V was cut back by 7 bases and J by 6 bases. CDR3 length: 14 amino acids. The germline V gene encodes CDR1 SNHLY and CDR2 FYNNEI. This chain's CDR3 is CASTGTGGFNEQFF. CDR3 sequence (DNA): TGTGCCAGCACCGGGACAGGGGGTTTCAATGAGCAGTTCTTC. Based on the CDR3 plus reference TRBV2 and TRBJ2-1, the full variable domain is EPEVTQTPSHQVTQMGQEVILRCVPISNHLYFYWYRQILGQKVEFLVSFYNNEISEKSEIFDDQFSVERPDGSNFTLKIRSTKLEDSAMYFCASTGTGGFNEQFFGPGTRLTVL.

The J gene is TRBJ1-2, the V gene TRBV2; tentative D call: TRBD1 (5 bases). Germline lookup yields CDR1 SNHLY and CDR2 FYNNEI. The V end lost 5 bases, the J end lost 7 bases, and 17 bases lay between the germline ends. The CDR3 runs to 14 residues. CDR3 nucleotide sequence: TGTGCCAGCAGTAGGGGCAGCCCTCTCAGTGGCTACACCTTC. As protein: CASSRGSPLSGYTF.

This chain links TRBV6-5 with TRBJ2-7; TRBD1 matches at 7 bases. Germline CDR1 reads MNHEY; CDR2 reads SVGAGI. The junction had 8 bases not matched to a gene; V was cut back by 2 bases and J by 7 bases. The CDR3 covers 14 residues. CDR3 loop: CASSYDGQAREQYF. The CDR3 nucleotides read TGTGCCAGCAGTTACGACGGACAGGCTAGAGAGCAGTACTTC.

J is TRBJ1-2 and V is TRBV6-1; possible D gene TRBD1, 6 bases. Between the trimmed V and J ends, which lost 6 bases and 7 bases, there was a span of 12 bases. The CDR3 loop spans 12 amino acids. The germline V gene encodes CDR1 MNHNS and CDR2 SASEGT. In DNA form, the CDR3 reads TGTGCCAGCAGGACCGGGACAAGTGGCTACACCTTC. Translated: CASRTGTSGYTF.

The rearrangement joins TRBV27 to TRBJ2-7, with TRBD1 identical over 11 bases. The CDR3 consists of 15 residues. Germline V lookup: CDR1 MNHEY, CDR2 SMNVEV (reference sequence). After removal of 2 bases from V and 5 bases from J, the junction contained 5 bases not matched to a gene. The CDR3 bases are TGTGCCAGCAGTTTAAAGGGACAGGGGGGAGACGAGCAGTACTTC. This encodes CASSLKGQGGDEQYF.

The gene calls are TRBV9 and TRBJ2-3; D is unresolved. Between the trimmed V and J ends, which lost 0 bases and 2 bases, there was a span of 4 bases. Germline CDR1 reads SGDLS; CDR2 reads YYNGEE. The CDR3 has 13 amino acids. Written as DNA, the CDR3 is TGTGCCAGCAGCGTAGTTCCCACAGATACGCAGTATTTT. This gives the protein CASSVVPTDTQYF.

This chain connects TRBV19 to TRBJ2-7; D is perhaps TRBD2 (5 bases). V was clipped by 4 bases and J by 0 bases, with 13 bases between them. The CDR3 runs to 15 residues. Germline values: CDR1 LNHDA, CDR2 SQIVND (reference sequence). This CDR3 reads CASSSSGTSSYEQYF. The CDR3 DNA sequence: TGTGCCAGTAGTAGTTCGGGAACGAGCTCCTACGAGCAGTACTTC.

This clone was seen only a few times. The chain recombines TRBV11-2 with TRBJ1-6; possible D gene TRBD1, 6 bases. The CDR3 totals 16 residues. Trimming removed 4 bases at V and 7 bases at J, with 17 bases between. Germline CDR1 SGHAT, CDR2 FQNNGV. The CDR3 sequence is CASSSLYRVSNSPLHF. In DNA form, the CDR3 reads TGTGCCAGCAGCTCTCTATACAGGGTTTCCAATTCACCCCTCCACTTT.

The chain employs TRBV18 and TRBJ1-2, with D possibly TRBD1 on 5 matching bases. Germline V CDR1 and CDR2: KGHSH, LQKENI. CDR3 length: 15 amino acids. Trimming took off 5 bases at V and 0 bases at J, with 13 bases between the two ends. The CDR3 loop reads CASSGTDFANYGYTF. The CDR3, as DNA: TGTGCCAGCTCAGGGACGGATTTTGCTAACTATGGCTACACCTTC.

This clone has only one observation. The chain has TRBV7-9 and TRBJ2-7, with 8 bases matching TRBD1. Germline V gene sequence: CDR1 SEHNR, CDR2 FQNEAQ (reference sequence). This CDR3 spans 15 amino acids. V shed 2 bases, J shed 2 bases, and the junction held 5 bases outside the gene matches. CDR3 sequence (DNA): TGTGCCAGCAGCTTATGGACAGGGATGGCCTACGAGCAGTACTTC. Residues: CASSLWTGMAYEQYF.